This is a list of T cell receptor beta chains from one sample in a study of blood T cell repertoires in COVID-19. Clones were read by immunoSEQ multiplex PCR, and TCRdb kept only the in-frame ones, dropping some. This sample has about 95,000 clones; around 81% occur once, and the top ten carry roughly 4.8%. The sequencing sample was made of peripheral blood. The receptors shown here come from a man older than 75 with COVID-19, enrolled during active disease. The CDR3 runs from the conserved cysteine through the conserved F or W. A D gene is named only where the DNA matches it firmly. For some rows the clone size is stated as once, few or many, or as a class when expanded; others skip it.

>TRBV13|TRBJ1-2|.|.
TGTGCCAGCAGCTTAGTCGCTCAGGGGTTTGGCTACACCTTC
CASSLVAQGFGYTF
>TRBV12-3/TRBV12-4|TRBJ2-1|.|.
TGTGCCAGCAGTTGGATCGGAGGTGAGCAGTTCTTC
CASSWIGGEQFF
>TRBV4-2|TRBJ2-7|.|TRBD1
TGTGCCAGCAGCCAGGATAGGCCGGGACAGGGGGGCTACGAGCAGTACTTC
CASSQDRPGQGGYEQYF
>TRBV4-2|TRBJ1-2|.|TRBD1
TGTGCCAGCAGCCAAGAGGACAGGGGGCAGAGGGATGGCTACACCTTC
CASSQEDRGQRDGYTF
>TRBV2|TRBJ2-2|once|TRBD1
TGTGCCAGCAGTGTGGCAGGACAGGGGACCGGGGAGCTGTTTTTT
CASSVAGQGTGELFF
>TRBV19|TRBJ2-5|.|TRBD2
TGTGCCAGTAGTATAAGTGGCGGGGGACTAGCGGGGGTAGAGACCCAGTACTTC
CASSISGGGLAGVETQYF
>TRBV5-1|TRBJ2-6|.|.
TGCGCCAGCAGCTTATTTGGCAGGGCGAATGGGGCCAACGTCCTGACTTTC
CASSLFGRANGANVLTF
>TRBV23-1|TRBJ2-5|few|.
TGCGCCAGCAGTCCCCCCTCAAAATGGCACAATCCCGAAGAGACCCAGTACTTC
CASSPPSKWHNPEETQYF
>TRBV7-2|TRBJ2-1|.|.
TGTGCCAGCAGCTTTTCGGAGGGGAATGAGCAGTTCTTC
CASSFSEGNEQFF
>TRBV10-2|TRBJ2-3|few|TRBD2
TGCGCCAGCGACGCAGCGGGGGCCACAGATACGCAGTATTTT
CASDAAGATDTQYF
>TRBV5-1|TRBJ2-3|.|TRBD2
TGCGCCAGCAGCACCACTAGCGGGAGGTCAACAGATACGCAGTATTTT
CASSTTSGRSTDTQYF
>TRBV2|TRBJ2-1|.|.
TGTGCCAGCAGTGAAGAGAGCTTATCCTACAATGAGCAGTTCTTC
CASSEESLSYNEQFF
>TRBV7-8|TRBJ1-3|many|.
TGTGCCAGCAGCTTAGTGTCAGGGGCTGGAAACACCATATATTTT
CASSLVSGAGNTIYF
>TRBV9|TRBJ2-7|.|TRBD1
TGTGCCAGCAGCGTACAGGGGGCGCGACGGGGCGAGCAGTACTTC
CASSVQGARRGEQYF
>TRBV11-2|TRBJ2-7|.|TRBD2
TGTGCCAGCAGCTTAGATCTCCAGCGGGGCTACGAGCAGTACTTC
CASSLDLQRGYEQYF
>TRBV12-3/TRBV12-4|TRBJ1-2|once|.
TGTGCCAGCAGTTTTGGAGATGGCTACACCTTC
CASSFGDGYTF
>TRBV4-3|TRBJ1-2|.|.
TGCGCCAGCAGCCAAGAGTCAGGGGATTATGGCTACACCTTC
CASSQESGDYGYTF
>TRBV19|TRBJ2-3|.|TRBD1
TGTGCCAGTAGTTTACCGGGACAGGGCACAGATACGCAGTATTTT
CASSLPGQGTDTQYF
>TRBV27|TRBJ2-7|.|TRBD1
TGTGCCAGCAGTATCATGGTCCGGGACAGGGCTTACGAGCAGTACTTC
CASSIMVRDRAYEQYF
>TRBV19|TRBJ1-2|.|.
TGTGCCAGTAGTATTGGTGACAGGAACACCTTC
CASSIGDRNTF
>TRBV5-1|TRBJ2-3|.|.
TGCGCCAGCAGCTTGCTTCCGGGGAGCGCCGCAGATACGCAGTATTTT
CASSLLPGSAADTQYF
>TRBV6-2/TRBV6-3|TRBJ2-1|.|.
TGTGCCAGCACCCCTTTCCCCGGGAGAGGAGGCTACAATGAGCAGTTCTTC
CASTPFPGRGGYNEQFF
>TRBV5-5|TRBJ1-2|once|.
TGTGCCAGCACCTCATCGCCGGGGTCATACTATGGCTACACCTTC
CASTSSPGSYYGYTF
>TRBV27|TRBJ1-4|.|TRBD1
TGTGCCAGCAGTTTATACGGGACAGGGGGTTTGGCTGAAAAACTGTTTTTT
CASSLYGTGGLAEKLFF
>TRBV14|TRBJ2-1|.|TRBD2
TGTGCCAGCAGCCAAGCACTAGCGGGAGGTTTCTCCTACAATGAGCAGTTCTTC
CASSQALAGGFSYNEQFF
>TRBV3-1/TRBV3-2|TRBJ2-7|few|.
TGTGCCAGCAGCCAAGGGCCCCCCAGGAGGGGACTCATCCTTACCTACGAGCAGTACTTC
CASSQGPPRRGLILTYEQYF
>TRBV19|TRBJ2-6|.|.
TGTGCCAGTAGTATCGGTACCGGGGCCAACGTCCTGACTTTC
CASSIGTGANVLTF
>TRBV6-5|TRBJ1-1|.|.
TGTGCCACCTTCTCGCCCGTCGGGGGTGGGACTGAAGCTTTCTTT
CATFSPVGGGTEAFF
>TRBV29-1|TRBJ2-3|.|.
TGCAGCGCCCTCTACAGCACAGATACGCAGTATTTT
CSALYSTDTQYF
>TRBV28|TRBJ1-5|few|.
TGTGCCAGCCTGGACGGGGGAAGAGGCAATCAGCCCCAGCATTTT
CASLDGGRGNQPQHF
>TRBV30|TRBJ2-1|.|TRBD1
TGTGCCTGGGGACTTGGACAGGGGAAAAATGAGCAGTTCTTC
CAWGLGQGKNEQFF
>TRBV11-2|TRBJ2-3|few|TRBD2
TGTGCCAGCAGCACATTCTTGGGACTAGCGGGGGGTAGGGATACGCAGTATTTT
CASSTFLGLAGGRDTQYF
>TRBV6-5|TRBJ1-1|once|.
TGTGCCACCATCAAAGGGGTGAACACTGAAGCTTTCTTT
CATIKGVNTEAFF
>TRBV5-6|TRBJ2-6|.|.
TGTGCCAGCAGCTTGCAGTGGGCCAACGTCCTGACTTTC
CASSLQWANVLTF
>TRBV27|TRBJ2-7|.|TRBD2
TGTGCCAGCAGTTTAGTACTAGCGGGAGAGGGGGAGCAGTACTTC
CASSLVLAGEGEQYF
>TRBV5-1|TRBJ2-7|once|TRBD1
TGCGCCAGCAGCCCGACAGGGGGCGATAAATTTGAGCAGTACTTC
CASSPTGGDKFEQYF
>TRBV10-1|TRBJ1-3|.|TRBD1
TGCGCCAGCAGTCGCGGGACAGGGCCTGGAAACACCATATATTTT
CASSRGTGPGNTIYF
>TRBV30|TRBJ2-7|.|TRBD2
TGTGCCTGGAAGAAAGGTCTAGCGGGGAACTACGAGCAGTACTTC
CAWKKGLAGNYEQYF
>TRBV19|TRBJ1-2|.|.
TGTGCCAGTAGTGTAGGCAGATCCTATGGCTACACCTTC
CASSVGRSYGYTF
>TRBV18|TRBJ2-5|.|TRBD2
TGTGCCAGCTCACCCCTGGGGACTAGCGGGGGGAACCAAGAGACCCAGTACTTC
CASSPLGTSGGNQETQYF
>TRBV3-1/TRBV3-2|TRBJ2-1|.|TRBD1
TGTGCCAGCAGCCTAACAGGGGTTAATGAGCAGTTCTTC
CASSLTGVNEQFF
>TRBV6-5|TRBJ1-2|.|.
TGTGCCAGCAGCAAATCCGGGACACCCAACTATGGCTACACCTTC
CASSKSGTPNYGYTF
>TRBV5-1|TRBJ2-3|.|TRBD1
TGCGCCAGCAGCTTGGGGGACAGAGGTTTCTCAGATACGCAGTATTTT
CASSLGDRGFSDTQYF
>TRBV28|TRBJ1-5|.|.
TGTGCCAGCAGGCTCTCCTATAGCAATCAGCCCCAGCATTTT
CASRLSYSNQPQHF
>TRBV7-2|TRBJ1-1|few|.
TGTGCCAGCAGCTTAGCCAGGGCTGAAGCTTTCTTT
CASSLARAEAFF
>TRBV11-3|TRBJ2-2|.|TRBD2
TGTGCCAGCAGCTTATTAGCGGGGGACACCGGGGAGCTGTTTTTT
CASSLLAGDTGELFF
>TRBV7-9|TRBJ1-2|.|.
TGTGCCAGCAGCTTATCGGGGGGAGCTAACTATGGCTACACCTTC
CASSLSGGANYGYTF
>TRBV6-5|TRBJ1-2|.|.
TGTGCCAGCAGTACCCCTGGGGGCGCCGTAGGGGGCTACACCTTC
CASSTPGGAVGGYTF
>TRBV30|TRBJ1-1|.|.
TGTGCCTGGAGTCAGCTAGGAGTATCGGTATCGGCTTTCTTT
CAWSQLGVSVSAFF
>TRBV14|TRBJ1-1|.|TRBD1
TGTGCCAGCAGCCCACGGACAGGAACTAACACTGAAGCTTTCTTT
CASSPRTGTNTEAFF